These 11 T cell receptor beta chains came from one sample sequenced in a study of cytomegalovirus exposure and HLA in healthy donors. The PCR contained 60 Vbeta and 13 Jbeta primers. The data were produced by immunoSEQ multiplex PCR, yet TCRdb's version contains in-frame clones alone and is incomplete. The sample has 200,000 to 250,000 clones; the top ten hold over 0.75%. The source material was PBMCs. The receptors originated from a woman in her 30s in good health and CMV-seropositive.

The chain recombines TRBV5-1 with TRBJ1-1; 7 bases fit TRBD1. Germline CDR1 and CDR2: SGHRS and YFSETQ. The CDR3 length is 14 residues. J lost 0 bases, V lost 2 bases, and 1 base had no gene match. The CDR3 spells CASSFDRVNTEAFF. For the CDR3, the DNA is TGCGCCAGCAGCTTCGACAGGGTGAACACTGAAGCTTTCTTT.

V usage is TRBV5-1 and J usage is TRBJ2-7; D uncertain. Between the trimmed V and J ends, which lost 3 bases and 0 bases, there was a span of 10 bases. This CDR3 has 14 residues. CDR1 SGHRS and CDR2 YFSETQ come from the germline V gene. CDR3 DNA sequence: TGCGCCAGCAGCTCCACCGAACTCTCCTACGAGCAGTACTTC. Translating it yields CASSSTELSYEQYF. The whole variable domain, filled in from reference TRBV5-1 and TRBJ2-7, reads KAGVTQTPRYLIKTRGQQVTLSCSPISGHRSVSWYQQTPGQGLQFLFEYFSETQRNKGNFPGRFSGRQFSNSRSEMNVSTLELGDSALYLCASSSTELSYEQYFGPGTRLTVT.

The V and J genes are TRBV28 and TRBJ2-7; 8 bases align to TRBD2. Trimming at V came to 6 bases and at J to 2 bases, leaving 6 bases not matched to a gene. This CDR3 is 14 amino acids long. Germline V gene sequence: CDR1 MDHEN, CDR2 SYDVKM. The CDR3 sequence is CASRYPGLAYEQYF. Written as DNA, the CDR3 is TGTGCCAGCAGGTATCCGGGACTAGCCTACGAGCAGTACTTC.

The chain carries TRBV7-7 and TRBJ2-7; 10 bases line up with TRBD2. Trimming removed 5 bases from V and 6 bases from J; junction bases left unmatched: 4. CDR3 length: 13 amino acids. In germline, CDR1 is SSHAT, CDR2 FNYEAQ (reference sequence). The CDR3 DNA is TGTGCCAGCAGCGCGGGACTAGCGTCCGAGCAGTACTTC. The encoded protein is CASSAGLASEQYF.

The chain uses TRBV11-2 and TRBJ2-5; 7 nucleotides align to TRBD1. Germline CDR1 reads SGHAT; CDR2 reads FQNNGV. The CDR3 runs 15 residues. Trimming removed 4 bases from V and 1 base from J; junction bases left unmatched: 6. The CDR3 reads CASSSRQGLQETQYF. CDR3 in DNA: TGTGCCAGCAGCTCGAGACAGGGCCTCCAAGAGACCCAGTACTTC.

The chain combines TRBV6-5 with TRBJ2-7, with D tentatively TRBD1 (5 bases). Trimming stripped 8 bases from V and 2 bases from J, with 13 bases between. This CDR3 region has 13 residues. Germline loops: CDR1 MNHEY, CDR2 SVGAGI. The CDR3 spells CASALQATYEQYF. The CDR3 coding sequence is TGTGCCAGCGCCCTACAGGCCACCTACGAGCAGTACTTC.

The chain uses TRBV19 and TRBJ1-4, with 9 positions matching TRBD1. V was pared by 6 bases and J by 8 bases, with 7 bases of the junction left unmatched. The CDR3 covers 14 residues. The germline V gene encodes CDR1 LNHDA and CDR2 SQIVND (reference sequence). The CDR3 spells CASSRQGGEEKLFF. Written as DNA, the CDR3 is TGTGCCAGTAGCCGACAGGGGGGAGAGGAAAAACTGTTTTTT.

V and J are TRBV7-9 and TRBJ2-5; 8 bases agree with TRBD1. The V gene's germline CDR1 is SEHNR and CDR2 FQNEAQ (reference sequence). This CDR3 region has 19 residues. Trimming at V came to 5 bases and at J to 5 bases, leaving 22 bases not matched to a gene. CDR3 sequence: CASSPREGKQGVWKETQYF. The CDR3 bases are TGTGCCAGCAGCCCCCGAGAGGGGAAACAGGGGGTATGGAAGGAGACCCAGTACTTC. The variable domain in full, completed from reference TRBV7-9 and TRBJ2-5, reads DTGVSQNPRHKITKRGQNVTFRCDPISEHNRLYWYRQTLGQGPEFLTYFQNEAQLEKSRLLSDRFSAERPKGSFSTLEIQRTEQGDSAMYLCASSPREGKQGVWKETQYFGPGTRLLVL.

The rearrangement uses TRBV7-7 and TRBJ2-1; 9 bases fit TRBD2. With V trimmed by 3 bases and J by 4 bases, 4 bases remained unmatched. The CDR3 is made up of 15 amino acids. Per germline, CDR1 SSHAT and CDR2 FNYEAQ (reference sequence). The CDR3 bases are TGTGCCAGCAGCTTGGGCGGGGGGGCGTACAATGAGCAGTTCTTC. It yields the protein CASSLGGGAYNEQFF.

This chain uses TRBV10-3 with TRBJ2-4; 8 nucleotides agree with TRBD1. CDR3 size: 16 residues. CDR1 is ENHRY, CDR2 SYGVKD, per germline. Unmatched junction bases numbered 6, after V lost 2 bases and J lost 3 bases. The CDR3 region is CAISEQTGGGKNIQYF. The CDR3 DNA is TGTGCCATCAGTGAGCAAACAGGGGGAGGCAAAAACATTCAGTACTTC.

CDR3 coding DNA: TGCGCCAGCAGTGTGGAGGCAGCCCTCCCCTTCGGGGAGCTGTTTTTT. Its protein product is CASSVEAALPFGELFF. J is TRBJ2-2 and V is TRBV10-1; D may be TRBD2 (5 bases). The CDR3 runs 16 residues. The V gene's germline CDR1 is WNHNN and CDR2 SYGVQD (reference sequence). The V gene lost 4 bases and the J gene lost 7 bases, with 19 bases spanning the gap.